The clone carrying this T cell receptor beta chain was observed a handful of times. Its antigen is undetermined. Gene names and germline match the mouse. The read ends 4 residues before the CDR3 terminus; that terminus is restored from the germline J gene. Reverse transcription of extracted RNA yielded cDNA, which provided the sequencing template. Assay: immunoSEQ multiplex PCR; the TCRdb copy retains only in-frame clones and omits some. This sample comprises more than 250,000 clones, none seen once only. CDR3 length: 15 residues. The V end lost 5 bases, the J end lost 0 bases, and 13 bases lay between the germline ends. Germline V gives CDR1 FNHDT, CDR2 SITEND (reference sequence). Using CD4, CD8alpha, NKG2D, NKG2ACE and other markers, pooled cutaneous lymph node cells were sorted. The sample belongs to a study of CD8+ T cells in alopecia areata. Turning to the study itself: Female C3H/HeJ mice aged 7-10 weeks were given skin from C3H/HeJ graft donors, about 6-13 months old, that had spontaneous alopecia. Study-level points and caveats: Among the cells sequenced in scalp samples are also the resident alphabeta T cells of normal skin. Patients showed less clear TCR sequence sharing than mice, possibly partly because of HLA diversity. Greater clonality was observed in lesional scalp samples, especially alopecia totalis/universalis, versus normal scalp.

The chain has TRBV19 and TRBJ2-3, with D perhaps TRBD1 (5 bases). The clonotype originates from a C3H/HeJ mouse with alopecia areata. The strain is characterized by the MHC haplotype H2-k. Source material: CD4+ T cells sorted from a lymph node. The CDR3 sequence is CASSPDRFSAETLYF. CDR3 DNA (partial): TGTGCCAGCAGCCCAGACAGATTTAGTGCAGAA.